The 11 T cell receptor beta chains presented below share a single source sample, sequenced in a study of monozygotic twins with inflammatory bowel disease. TCRdb reanalyzed the 5' RACE reads and collapses them to one entry per CDR3 protein, without DNA. The sample includes 350,000 to 500,000 distinct CDR3 sequences. Sequencing was carried out using blood. The receptors derive from a human donor with ulcerative colitis or Crohn's disease, or a healthy co-twin of an affected twin (not recorded which).

The chain combines TRBV12-3 or TRBV12-4 with TRBJ2-7. This CDR3 spans 15 amino acids. CDR3 sequence: CASSSLTGSSYEQYF.

J is TRBJ1-2 and V is TRBV20-1; TCRdb's D gene call, TRBD1, goes unchecked for lack of DNA. Germline V gene data show CDR1 as DFQATT and CDR2 as SNEGSKA (reference sequence). The CDR3 consists of 13 residues. CDR3 amino acids: CSARAGTPYGYTF.

CDR3 region: CASSYGTALGSSPLHF. The chain is built from TRBV6-5 and TRBJ1-6; TCRdb outputs TRBD1, but without DNA this stays unchecked. The CDR3 totals 16 residues. Germline CDR1 reads MNHEY; CDR2 reads SVGAGI.

This chain joins TRBV12-3 or TRBV12-4 and TRBJ2-2; TCRdb lists TRBD2, though no DNA is available to test this call. This CDR3 is 17 amino acids long. The CDR3 protein is CASSRSSGGVNTGELFF.

The chain has TRBV19 and TRBJ1-1; TCRdb outputs TRBD1, but without DNA this stays unchecked. Per the germline V gene, CDR1 is LNHDA and CDR2 is SQIVND (reference sequence). CDR3 length: 12 amino acids. This CDR3 reads CASSQGYPEAFF.

This chain connects TRBV6-2 or TRBV6-3 to TRBJ2-7. The germline V gene encodes CDR1 MNHEY and CDR2 SVGEGT. The CDR3 loop spans 15 amino acids. This CDR3 is CASSYSGGRPDEQYF.

The gene calls are TRBV2 and TRBJ2-1. This CDR3 region has 15 residues. Germline CDR1 SNHLY, CDR2 FYNNEI. The CDR3 spells CASSEQPGSYNEQFF.

The chain employs TRBV20-1 and TRBJ1-5; TCRdb designates TRBD1, a call that cannot be tested without DNA. The CDR3 is 13 amino acids. Germline CDR1 and CDR2: DFQATT and SNEGSKA (reference sequence). The CDR3 is CSAFTGVNQPQHF.

This sequence joins TRBV11-2 and TRBJ2-1; the TCRdb call, TRBD2, lacks DNA for checking. The CDR3 has 19 amino acids. Germline assignment: CDR1 SGHAT and CDR2 FQNNGV. CDR3 sequence reads: CASSLLWRFTPSGHNEQFF.

The chain joins TRBV20-1 to TRBJ1-1. The CDR3 contains 12 residues. CDR1 DFQATT and CDR2 SNEGSKA come from the germline V gene (reference sequence). The CDR3 is CSARSLNTEAFF.

The rearrangement uses TRBV28 and TRBJ1-3; TCRdb proposes TRBD1, but this gene call is untestable without DNA. Germline CDR1 reads MDHEN; CDR2 reads SYDVKM. The CDR3 sequence is 16 residues long. The CDR3 is CASRRQGPSSGNTIYF.